The 13 T cell receptor beta chains below come from one sample, sequenced in a study of cytomegalovirus exposure and HLA in healthy donors. The study ran its PCR with 60 Vbeta and 13 Jbeta primers. Sequenced by immunoSEQ multiplex PCR; TCRdb stores in-frame clones only, minus some. The sample contains approximately 240,000 clones, roughly 82% of which appear only once. Sequencing used PBMCs. The origin of the receptors is a woman in her thirties or forties in good health and CMV-seropositive.

The chain is built from TRBV7-9 and TRBJ1-1; TRBD1 matches at 9 bases. V was pared by 7 bases and J by 6 bases, with 6 bases of the junction left unmatched. CDR1 and CDR2 from the germline V gene are SEHNR and FQNEAQ (reference sequence). The CDR3 sequence is 13 residues long. The chain's CDR3 is CASILQGAPEAFF. CDR3 DNA: TGTGCCAGCATCCTACAGGGGGCGCCTGAAGCTTTCTTT.

The rearrangement uses TRBV7-8 and TRBJ2-7; a possible D gene is TRBD1 (5 bases). Per germline, CDR1 SGHVS and CDR2 FQNEAQ. CDR3 length: 18 residues. Trimming removed 4 bases at V and 2 bases at J, with 24 bases between. The CDR3 nucleotides read TGTGCCAGCAGCTCCTCCGGCCTAAGGGGCAGGGATCCCTACGAGCAGTACTTC. Protein: CASSSSGLRGRDPYEQYF.

This clone was observed a single time. Here the CDR3 reads CASSAGQDTEAFF. The CDR3 DNA is TGTGCCAGCAGCGCGGGACAGGACACTGAAGCTTTCTTT. V and J are TRBV7-9 and TRBJ1-1; 8 positions agree with TRBD1. Germline trimming cut 5 bases from V and 3 bases from J; bases unmatched to any gene: 2. The length of the CDR3 is 13 residues. The germline V gene has CDR1 SEHNR and CDR2 FQNEAQ (reference sequence).

The V and J genes are TRBV14 and TRBJ2-1; 8 bases fit TRBD2. The germline V gene encodes CDR1 SGHDN and CDR2 FVKESK. V gave up 8 bases and J gave up 8 bases; unmatched junction bases: 14. The CDR3 has 15 residues. The CDR3 bases are TGTGCCAGCGGCCCATCCAGCGGGAGAACCCATGAGCAGTTCTTC. This sequence encodes CASGPSSGRTHEQFF. Filled out from reference TRBV14 and TRBJ2-1, the complete variable domain reads EAGVTQFPSHSVIEKGQTVTLRCDPISGHDNLYWYRRVMGKEIKFLLHFVKESKQDESGMPNNRFLAERTGGTYSTLKVQPAELEDSGVYFCASGPSSGRTHEQFFGPGTRLTVL.

V usage is TRBV5-6 and J usage is TRBJ1-4; no clear D. Germline CDR1 reads SGHDT; CDR2 reads YYEEEE. The CDR3 runs 15 residues. Trimming removed 4 bases from V and 4 bases from J, with 14 bases in between. This CDR3 is CASSPGRRHNEKLFF. For the CDR3, the DNA is TGTGCCAGCAGCCCTGGGAGAAGACATAATGAAAAACTGTTTTTT. The whole variable domain, remainder taken from reference TRBV5-6 and TRBJ1-4, is DAGVTQSPTHLIKTRGQQVTLRCSPKSGHDTVSWYQQALGQGPQFIFQYYEEEERQRGNFPDRFSGHQFPNYSSELNVNALLLGDSALYLCASSPGRRHNEKLFFGSGTQLSVL.

The table lists this clone with a few counts. This chain joins TRBV7-2 and TRBJ1-2, with 9 positions matching TRBD1. Unmatched junction bases numbered 1, after V lost 0 bases and J lost 5 bases. This CDR3 contains 14 residues. Germline lookup yields CDR1 SGHTA and CDR2 FQGNSA. CDR3 sequence: CASSLAGQGYGYTF. CDR3 in DNA: TGTGCCAGCAGCTTAGCGGGACAGGGTTATGGCTACACCTTC.

A few counts support this clone. The chain couples TRBV2 to TRBJ2-1, with D tentatively TRBD1 (6 bases). The CDR3 extends over 13 amino acids. V shed 4 bases and J shed 5 bases, with 9 bases lying between them. Germline lookup yields CDR1 SNHLY and CDR2 FYNNEI. The CDR3: CASSGQGNNEQFF. For the CDR3, the DNA is TGTGCCAGCAGTGGGCAGGGGAACAATGAGCAGTTCTTC.

In this sample, this clone turned up a few times. This chain connects TRBV6-5 to TRBJ2-7; no firm D call. CDR3 size: 13 residues. Trimming shortened V by 4 bases and J by 5 bases, and 12 bases separated the two germline ends. Germline V gene data show CDR1 as MNHEY and CDR2 as SVGAGI. This chain's CDR3 is CASSFDWHNEQYF. In DNA, the CDR3 is TGTGCCAGCAGTTTTGATTGGCACAACGAGCAGTACTTC.

The V call is TRBV6-1, the J call TRBJ1-4; 7 nucleotides agree with TRBD1. The V and J ends lost 11 bases and 7 bases, in that order; junction bases with no gene match: 10. Germline lookup yields CDR1 MNHNS and CDR2 SASEGT. The CDR3 has 13 residues. CDR3: CAAEGTEFEKLFF. As DNA, the CDR3 is TGTGCCGCAGAGGGGACAGAATTTGAAAAACTGTTTTTT.

CDR3 in DNA: TGTGCCAGCAGTGGCCCGGGACTAGCGACGAGAGATACGCAGTATTTT. Translated, it gives CASSGPGLATRDTQYF. This sequence joins TRBV28 and TRBJ2-3; 10 nucleotides match TRBD2. This CDR3 contains 16 residues. After removal of 5 bases from V and 5 bases from J, the junction contained 10 bases not matched to a gene. From germline, CDR1 is MDHEN and CDR2 SYDVKM.

On this clone: The sample carries other DNA sequences with the same CDR3. This rearrangement joins TRBV6-6 to TRBJ2-1; D is perhaps TRBD2 (7 bases). V lost 2 bases and J lost 7, with 15 bases in between. The CDR3 is 15 residues long. CDR1 and CDR2 from the germline V gene are MNHNY and SVGAGI (reference sequence). CDR3 loop: CASSYTWGGRNEQFF. The DNA for the CDR3 is TGTGCCAGCAGTTACACATGGGGGGGGCGGAATGAGCAGTTCTTC.

The CDR3 reads CATRAPGSDTQYF. CDR3 sequence (DNA): TGTGCCACGAGAGCCCCGGGGTCAGATACGCAGTATTTT. The chain links TRBV15 to TRBJ2-3, with a possible D match to TRBD2 (5 bases). Trimming took off 9 bases at V and 4 bases at J, with 14 bases between the two ends. This CDR3 is 13 amino acids long. The germline CDR1 and CDR2 sequences are LNHNV and YYDKDF (reference sequence).

The chain employs TRBV25-1 and TRBJ2-5; D is perhaps TRBD2 (6 bases). Germline loops: CDR1 MGHDK, CDR2 SYGVNS. This CDR3 region has 15 residues. Trimming stripped 1 base from V and 5 bases from J, with 14 bases between. CDR3 in DNA: TGTGCCAGCAGTGAATCCCTAGCCCGGGGGGAGACCCAGTACTTC. Translation gives CASSESLARGETQYF. The full variable domain, with the rest looked up from reference TRBV25-1 and TRBJ2-5, is EADIYQTPRYLVIGTGKKITLECSQTMGHDKMYWYQQDPGMELHLIHYSYGVNSTEKGDLSSESTVSRIRTEHFPLTLESARPSHTSQYLCASSESLARGETQYFGPGTRLLVL.